The entry below describes one TCR beta chain. Generated by immunoSEQ multiplex PCR, the TCRdb table keeps only in-frame clones and is missing some. The table records tens of thousands of clones, roughly 78% of them present only once. In germline, CDR1 is KGHSH, CDR2 LQKENI. Trimming stripped 2 bases from V and 1 base from J, with 12 bases between. CDR3 size: 16 residues. The record originates from a study of blood T cell repertoires in COVID-19. About the research overall: COVID-19 samples, acute and convalescent, were from the United States, Italy and Spain.

Sequenced sample: peripheral blood. J is TRBJ1-5 and V is TRBV18; the D is unclear. The receptor's source is a human donor in a cohort sampled during active COVID-19. The CDR3 nucleotides read TGTGCCAGCTCACCAGCGGGTGGTAGGAGCAATCAGCCCCAGCATTTT. It specifies CASSPAGGRSNQPQHF.